These T cell receptor beta chains were read from a single sample in a study of metastatic and nonmetastatic thyroid tumors. With MiXCR, TCRdb reprocessed the PCR reads. The sample lists around 22,000 clones, roughly 23% occurring once. The specimen sequenced was blood. The receptors shown here come from a female donor with papillary thyroid cancer or a benign thyroid nodule (not recorded which). Some clones in this sample may be carry-over from other donors' samples. CDR3s leave out the opening cysteine and the closing phenylalanine or tryptophan. Some rows have no size entry. The others give once, few or many, or a class for an expanded clone.

TRBV30	many	TRBJ2-1	11	AWLGSSGEEQF
TRBV6-2/TRBV6-3	.	TRBJ2-3	13	ASSFSGSRVDTQY
TRBV3-1	many	TRBJ1-1	12	ASSQTGGPTEAF
TRBV6-4	many	TRBJ2-3	14	ASSDSPAGGADTQY
TRBV3-1	many	TRBJ2-7	13	ASSYKGQGVGEQY
TRBV7-2	many	TRBJ1-5	12	ASSLYGGNQPQH
TRBV6-1	many	TRBJ2-7	13	ASSRVPVEDYEQY
TRBV5-1	many	TRBJ2-3	16	ASSEVASGGTSTDTQY
TRBV20-1	many	TRBJ2-3	12	SARSGLVPDTQY
TRBV7-9	many	TRBJ2-1	10	ASSLPPNEQF
TRBV6-2/TRBV6-3	.	TRBJ2-3	14	ASSWILALELDTQY
TRBV30	.	TRBJ2-1	13	AWRETGLWFGEQI
TRBV11-1	.	TRBJ2-1	13	ASSFRLGVLDEQF
TRBV6-2/TRBV6-3	.	TRBJ1-6	12	PSSLAVGLSPLH
TRBV15	many	TRBJ2-6	14	ATSRVQGSGANVLT
TRBV28	medium-sized	TRBJ2-7	12	ASSFGTPVGEQY
TRBV20-1	many	TRBJ2-1	13	SATSSGSRYNEQF
TRBV6-1	medium-sized	TRBJ2-2	9	ASGDTGELF
TRBV11-1	.	TRBJ1-2	15	ASSFGQGKCLNYGYT
TRBV6-2/TRBV6-3	.	TRBJ2-3	13	ASRGLAGVADTQY
TRBV4-3	many	TRBJ1-2	14	ASSLQVVGHNYGYT
TRBV6-1	many	TRBJ2-4	12	ASSEPGAKNIQY
TRBV6-7	medium-sized	TRBJ1-2	12	ASPNRDRAYGYT
TRBV18	many	TRBJ2-5	13	ASSPNAGPGETQY
TRBV13	many	TRBJ2-7	12	ASRIGTTGYEQY
TRBV6-4	many	TRBJ2-3	14	ASSETSGGGTDTQY
TRBV12-3/TRBV12-4	medium-sized	TRBJ2-7	13	ASSRDPGDLGEQY
TRBV20-1	medium-sized	TRBJ1-1	10	SAPDSRTEAF
TRBV10-2	.	TRBJ1-4	10	ASRISQGNLF
TRBV4-2	few	TRBJ2-5	10	ASSQTGEIQY
TRBV15	medium-sized	TRBJ2-7	13	ATSRDRGRGREQY
TRBV4-1	.	TRBJ2-7	12	ASSPNEPNYEQY
TRBV6-4	.	TRBJ2-3	11	ASSWGTQDTQS
TRBV10-2	few	TRBJ1-2	15	ASSEGDGVMWSNGYT
TRBV7-3	medium-sized	TRBJ2-7	10	ASSPDGYEQY
TRBV6-1	few	TRBJ1-1	14	ASSESTGDMNNEAF
TRBV6-1	.	TRBJ2-5	9	ASGGGQTQY
TRBV6-1	medium-sized	TRBJ2-2	12	ASRGQGDTGELF
TRBV20-1	.	TRBJ2-1	12	SARGRGAVNEQF
TRBV7-9	few	TRBJ2-7	9	ASLEPYEQY
TRBV12-3/TRBV12-4	.	TRBJ2-1	9	ASIWGLGMF
TRBV28	many	TRBJ1-2	9	ASMFGGGYT
TRBV27	many	TRBJ2-5	11	ASRGTGVKTQY
TRBV30	.	TRBJ2-1	12	AWRGTSGYNEQF
TRBV11-2	.	TRBJ2-7	17	ASSLVASGRGASSYEQY
TRBV2	.	TRBJ2-7	12	ASNSDRDSYEQY
TRBV7-2	.	TRBJ2-7	11	ASSPTRTYEQY